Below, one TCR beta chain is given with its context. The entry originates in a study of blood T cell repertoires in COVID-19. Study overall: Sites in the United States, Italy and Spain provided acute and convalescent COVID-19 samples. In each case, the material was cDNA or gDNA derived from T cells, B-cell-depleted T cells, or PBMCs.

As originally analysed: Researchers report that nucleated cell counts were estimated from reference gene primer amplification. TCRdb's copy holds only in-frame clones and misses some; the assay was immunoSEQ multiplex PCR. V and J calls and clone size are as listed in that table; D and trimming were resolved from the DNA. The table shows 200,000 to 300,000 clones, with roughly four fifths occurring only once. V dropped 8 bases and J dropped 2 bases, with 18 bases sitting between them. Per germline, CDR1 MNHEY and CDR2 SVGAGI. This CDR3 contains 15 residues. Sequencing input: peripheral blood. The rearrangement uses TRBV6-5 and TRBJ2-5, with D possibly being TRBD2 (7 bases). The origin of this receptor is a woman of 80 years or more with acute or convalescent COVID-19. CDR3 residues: CASAGGGAGQETQYF. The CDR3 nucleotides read TGTGCCAGCGCGGGCGGGGGCGCGGGACAAGAGACCCAGTACTTC.